Listed here are 18 T cell receptor beta chains from one sample, sequenced in a study of blood T cell repertoires in COVID-19. Method: immunoSEQ multiplex PCR; TCRdb's copy keeps in-frame clones and lacks some. The sample shows roughly 250,000 clones, about 80% of them seen only once. The sample consisted of peripheral blood. The receptors shown here come from a woman older than 75 with active or convalescent COVID-19.

This clone was counted between two and nine times. The CDR3 protein is CASSEGQGLVFQETQYF. In nucleotides, the CDR3 is TGCGCCAGCAGCGAAGGACAGGGATTGGTCTTCCAAGAGACCCAGTACTTC. J is TRBJ2-5 and V is TRBV5-1; 8 bases are a match to TRBD1. CDR3 length equals 17 residues. Germline assignment: CDR1 SGHRS and CDR2 YFSETQ. Germline trimming cut 4 bases from V and 1 base from J; bases unmatched to any gene: 12.

The CDR3 nucleotides read TGTGCCTGGAGTTCCCCGGGACTGAGGGCCTACGAGCAGTACTTC. It translates to CAWSSPGLRAYEQYF. The chain employs TRBV30 and TRBJ2-7, with D possibly being TRBD2 (6 bases). V gave up 2 bases and J gave up 2 bases, with 16 bases separating them. This CDR3 contains 15 residues. CDR1 and CDR2 (germline): GTSNPN, SVGIG (reference sequence).

This chain links TRBV19 with TRBJ2-5, with 7 positions matching TRBD1. Germline values: CDR1 LNHDA, CDR2 SQIVND (reference sequence). This CDR3 has 12 amino acids. V lost 10 bases, J lost 6 bases, and 8 bases stayed unmatched. CDR3 amino acids: CATSEQGKTQYF. DNA for the CDR3: TGTGCCACTTCGGAACAGGGGAAGACCCAGTACTTC.

J is TRBJ1-1 and V is TRBV5-1; TRBD1 aligns across 7 bases. Germline CDR1 is SGHRS and CDR2 is YFSETQ. The CDR3 has 19 amino acids. V shed 4 bases and J 0 bases; nucleotides not matched to a gene: 18. The DNA for the CDR3 is TGCGCCAGCAGCCCGGAGTCAGGGGGATACTCGACGATGAACACTGAAGCTTTCTTT. This sequence encodes CASSPESGGYSTMNTEAFF.

J is TRBJ1-1 and V is TRBV5-1, with TRBD1 matching over 7 bases. This CDR3 spans 15 amino acids. The trim removed 0 bases at V and 0 bases at J, leaving 2 bases unmatched. Germline CDR1 is SGHRS and CDR2 is YFSETQ. The CDR3 nucleotides are TGCGCCAGCAGCTTGGCCGGGACAGTGAACACTGAAGCTTTCTTT. This gives the protein CASSLAGTVNTEAFF. Complete variable domain (other parts from reference TRBV5-1 and TRBJ1-1): KAGVTQTPRYLIKTRGQQVTLSCSPISGHRSVSWYQQTPGQGLQFLFEYFSETQRNKGNFPGRFSGRQFSNSRSEMNVSTLELGDSALYLCASSLAGTVNTEAFFGQGTRLTVV.

The chain uses TRBV6-2 or TRBV6-3 and TRBJ1-3; D not certain. CDR1 and CDR2 from the germline V gene are MNHEY and SVGEGT. Deletions cut 6 bases from V and 3 bases from J, with 12 bases between. This CDR3 region has 14 residues. The DNA of the CDR3 is TGTGCCAGCAGCTCCCTTCCAGGTGGAAACACCATATATTTT. Translation gives CASSSLPGGNTIYF.

The chain uses TRBV4-2 and TRBJ1-3, with D possibly TRBD1 on 6 matching bases. The CDR3 length is 15 residues. Trimming removed 2 bases at V and 2 bases at J, with 10 bases between. The germline gives CDR1 LGHNA, CDR2 YNFKEQ. CDR3 in DNA: TGTGCCAGCAGCCAACCCGACAGGACTGGAAACACCATATATTTT. Translating gives CASSQPDRTGNTIYF.

The chain carries TRBV6-5 and TRBJ1-4, with D possibly TRBD1 on 6 matching bases. The V and J ends lost 6 bases and 3 bases respectively, with 11 bases between them. The CDR3 extends over 14 amino acids. Germline CDR1 reads MNHEY; CDR2 reads SVGAGI. The CDR3 nucleotides read TGTGCCAGCAGGAAGGGGGGGGCTAATGAAAAACTGTTTTTT. Encoded protein: CASRKGGANEKLFF.

This clone was seen a handful of times. The rearrangement joins TRBV18 to TRBJ1-2; 11 bases match TRBD1. The J segment lost 4 bases and the V segment lost 2 bases, leaving 3 bases of the junction unmatched. Germline-derived CDR1 and CDR2 are KGHSH and LQKENI. This CDR3 contains 15 residues. CDR3 in DNA: TGTGCCAGCTCACCAGGACAGGGGGCGGCCTATGGCTACACCTTC. Translation gives CASSPGQGAAYGYTF.

This chain uses TRBV12-3 or TRBV12-4 with TRBJ2-1; 8 positions agree with TRBD2. The CDR3 spans 12 residues. Trimming at V came to 5 bases and at J to 10 bases, leaving 4 bases not matched to a gene. CDR3 bases: TGTGCCAGCAGTCCTTTAGCGGGAGAGCAGTTCTTC. Residues: CASSPLAGEQFF.

The CDR3 DNA sequence: TGTGCCAGCAGTTGGGGGAGGGCCAGTTACGAGCAGTACTTC. Amino acid sequence: CASSWGRASYEQYF. This rearrangement joins TRBV28 to TRBJ2-7; the match to TRBD2 covers 7 bases. Looked up from germline, CDR1 is MDHEN and CDR2 is SYDVKM. V shed 4 bases and J 4 bases; nucleotides not matched to a gene: 7. CDR3 length: 14 amino acids.

The V call is TRBV30, the J call TRBJ1-1; D ambiguous. The CDR3 covers 13 residues. V dropped 0 bases and J dropped 1 base, with 6 bases sitting between them. Germline V gene lookup returns CDR1 GTSNPN and CDR2 SVGIG (reference sequence). CDR3: CAWSVAGNTEAFF. CDR3 sequence (DNA): TGTGCCTGGAGTGTGGCAGGGAACACTGAAGCTTTCTTT.

Only a few counts were recorded for this clone. The gene calls are TRBV9 and TRBJ2-7; 8 positions agree with TRBD2. The CDR3 runs 16 residues. Losses at the gene ends were 4 bases for V and 3 bases for J; bases not matched to a gene: 12. The germline CDR1 and CDR2 sequences are SGDLS and YYNGEE. The CDR3 loop is CASSPIGGGAIYEQYF. CDR3 DNA sequence: TGTGCCAGCAGCCCCATCGGGGGGGGCGCGATCTACGAGCAGTACTTC.

There are a few counts of this clone. This rearrangement joins TRBV5-8 to TRBJ2-5, with TRBD1 matching 10 bases. The CDR3 contains 15 residues. V lost 4 bases, J lost 5 bases, and 8 bases stayed unmatched. Germline V gives CDR1 SGHTS, CDR2 YDEGEE. As DNA, the CDR3 is TGTGCCAGCAGCGCCGGGACAGGGGAGGGGGAGACCCAGTACTTC. Its protein product is CASSAGTGEGETQYF.

The V and J genes are TRBV6-5 and TRBJ1-6; 9 bases line up with TRBD1. Germline loops: CDR1 MNHEY, CDR2 SVGAGI. CDR3 length: 15 amino acids. With V trimmed by 6 bases and J by 6 bases, 6 bases remained unmatched. The CDR3 DNA follows: TGTGCCAGCAGAACCGGGACAGGGTCTAATTCACCCCTCCACTTT. Residues: CASRTGTGSNSPLHF.

The chain employs TRBV30 and TRBJ1-6, with 9 bases identical to TRBD1. The CDR3 is made up of 14 amino acids. V shed 6 bases, J shed 5 bases, and the junction held 5 bases outside the gene matches. Per the germline V gene, CDR1 is GTSNPN and CDR2 is SVGIG (reference sequence). Here the CDR3 reads CACQQGANNSPLHF. CDR3 nucleotides: TGTGCCTGCCAACAGGGGGCAAATAATTCACCCCTCCACTTT.

This chain joins TRBV5-1 and TRBJ1-5; TRBD1 matches at 9 bases. Germline CDR1 and CDR2: SGHRS and YFSETQ. The CDR3 spans 14 residues. After removal of 4 bases from V and 3 bases from J, the junction contained 2 bases not matched to a gene. As DNA, the CDR3 is TGCGCCAGCAGCACAGGGGGCACCAATCAGCCCCAGCATTTT. It translates to CASSTGGTNQPQHF.

This rearrangement joins TRBV13 to TRBJ2-7, with a possible D match to TRBD1 (6 bases). V lost 5 bases and J 2 bases, leaving 16 bases between the germline ends. In germline, CDR1 is PRHDT, CDR2 FYEKMQ (reference sequence). The CDR3 is 15 amino acids. The CDR3 reads CASSHDRDITYEQYF. CDR3 DNA sequence: TGTGCCAGCAGCCACGACCGGGACATAACCTACGAGCAGTACTTC.